The 25 T cell receptor beta chains in this list originate from one sample, sequenced in a study of blood T cell repertoires in COVID-19. Libraries were prepared by immunoSEQ multiplex PCR; TCRdb keeps only in-frame clonotypes and omits some of them. Of 300,000 to 400,000 clones in the sample, around nine tenths are singletons; the top ten hold 5% to 5.5%. Sequenced: PBMCs or T cells enriched from blood (not recorded which). The receptors were sampled from a man between 60 and 75 years old who had recovered from COVID-19.

The rearrangement links TRBV5-4 to TRBJ1-3; possibly TRBD1 for D (6 bases). V gave up 0 bases and J gave up 0 bases, with 13 bases separating them. Germline V gene lookup returns CDR1 SGHNT and CDR2 YYREEE (reference sequence). This CDR3 is 17 amino acids long. This chain's CDR3 is CASSLALTGRSGNTIYF. CDR3 sequence (DNA): TGTGCCAGCAGCTTGGCATTGACAGGTCGCTCTGGAAACACCATATATTTT.

The genes are TRBV11-2 and TRBJ2-1; no reliable D call. From germline, CDR1 is SGHAT and CDR2 FQNNGV. Trimming shortened V by 5 bases and J by 14 bases, and 16 bases separated the two germline ends. The CDR3 is 12 residues long. Here the CDR3 DNA reads TGTGCCAGCAGCCCCCTTGCGCCGGTGAAGTTCTTC. This translates into CASSPLAPVKFF.

The V and J genes are TRBV6-5 and TRBJ1-5; D may be TRBD1 (5 bases). This CDR3 region has 15 residues. The germline V and J ends were trimmed by 6 bases and 1 base, with 13 bases remaining between them. Germline CDR1 is MNHEY and CDR2 is SVGAGI. The CDR3 bases are TGTGCCAGCAGACCTTCAGGGAAGAGCAATCAGCCCCAGCATTTT. Residues: CASRPSGKSNQPQHF.

The V gene is TRBV5-1, the J gene TRBJ1-4, with 7 bases lining up with TRBD1. Germline CDR1 is SGHRS and CDR2 is YFSETQ. Trimming took 7 bases from V and 5 from J; bases not matched to a gene: 14. CDR3 size: 16 residues. The CDR3 region has the DNA TGCGCCAGCGCCCAATTCAACAGGGGTGGGAATGAAAAACTGTTTTTT. Its protein product is CASAQFNRGGNEKLFF.

The J gene is TRBJ2-3, the V gene TRBV9; D remains unclear. The CDR3 length is 14 residues. The ends were cut back, 3 bases at V and 2 bases at J, with 10 bases in the middle. Germline V gene sequence: CDR1 SGDLS, CDR2 YYNGEE. The CDR3 region is CASSGPQFTDTQYF. DNA for the CDR3: TGTGCCAGCAGCGGTCCCCAGTTCACAGATACGCAGTATTTT.

The chain carries TRBV7-2 and TRBJ1-1, with D possibly being TRBD1 (5 bases). V was clipped by 6 bases and J by 1 base, with 15 bases between them. The CDR3 loop spans 15 amino acids. Germline loops: CDR1 SGHTA, CDR2 FQGNSA. This chain's CDR3 is CASSLQAGANTEAFF. Written as DNA, the CDR3 is TGTGCCAGCAGTTTACAGGCTGGGGCGAACACTGAAGCTTTCTTT. The variable domain in full, completed from reference TRBV7-2 and TRBJ1-1, reads GAGVSQSPSNKVTEKGKDVELRCDPISGHTALYWYRQSLGQGLEFLIYFQGNSAPDKSGLPSDRFSAERTGGSVSTLTIQRTQQEDSAVYLCASSLQAGANTEAFFGQGTRLTVV.

The chain couples TRBV5-6 to TRBJ2-7; 8 positions match TRBD2. The germline gives CDR1 SGHDT, CDR2 YYEEEE. With 0 bases clipped from V and 0 bases from J, the junction kept 5 bases outside the gene matches. This CDR3 is 16 amino acids long. In nucleotides, the CDR3 is TGTGCCAGCAGCTTGGTTAGCGGGACATCCTCCTACGAGCAGTACTTC. This sequence encodes CASSLVSGTSSYEQYF.

CDR3 DNA sequence: TGTGCCAGCAGCTTAATGACAGGGAGCTACAATGAGCAGTTCTTC. As protein: CASSLMTGSYNEQFF. The chain links TRBV11-3 to TRBJ2-1, with 7 bases lining up with TRBD1. The CDR3 consists of 15 residues. Per the germline V gene, CDR1 is SGHNT and CDR2 is YENEEA. The ends lost 2 bases at V and 3 bases at J; junction bases unmatched: 4.

This chain links TRBV18 with TRBJ1-1, with D unclear. Germline loops: CDR1 KGHSH, CDR2 LQKENI. The CDR3 has 13 residues. V shed 2 bases and J shed 4 bases, with 8 bases lying between them. For the CDR3, the DNA is TGTGCCAGCTCACCAGAACTCGTCACTGAAGCTTTCTTT. Amino acids: CASSPELVTEAFF. Looking up the rest from reference TRBV18 and TRBJ1-1 gives the full variable domain: NAGVMQNPRHLVRRRGQEARLRCSPMKGHSHVYWYRQLPEEGLKFMVYLQKENIIDESGMPKERFSAEFPKEGPSILRIQQVVRGDSAAYFCASSPELVTEAFFGQGTRLTVV.

The V and J genes are TRBV7-3 and TRBJ2-7; possible D gene TRBD1, 7 bases. CDR1 SGHTA and CDR2 FQGTGA come from the germline V gene. The CDR3 contains 13 residues. The V gene lost 8 bases and the J gene lost 0 bases, with 11 bases spanning the gap. Here the CDR3 reads CASAGQSSYEQYF. CDR3 coding DNA: TGTGCCAGCGCGGGACAGTCCTCCTACGAGCAGTACTTC.

The rearrangement links TRBV25-1 to TRBJ1-1; no clear D gene. The V end lost 3 bases, the J end lost 5 bases, and 10 bases lay between the germline ends. The CDR3 is made up of 13 amino acids. Germline V CDR1 and CDR2: MGHDK, SYGVNS. The CDR3 DNA reads TGTGCCAGCAGTGACCCAAGAGGGACTGAAGCTTTCTTT. Protein sequence: CASSDPRGTEAFF.

This clone has more than one count but fewer than ten. The J gene is TRBJ2-1, the V gene TRBV9; maybe TRBD1 (6 bases). The CDR3 sequence is 13 residues long. V was clipped by 1 base and J by 5 bases, with 7 bases between them. Germline V gene sequence: CDR1 SGDLS, CDR2 YYNGEE. CDR3: CASSVRTDNEQFF. CDR3 in DNA: TGTGCCAGCAGCGTAAGGACAGACAATGAGCAGTTCTTC.

A remark on this clone: Other DNA sequences in the same sample also yield this CDR3. The CDR3 bases are TGTGCCAGCAGCTTAGTCTCCGGCGGCTCCTACGAGCAGTACTTC. It is translated as CASSLVSGGSYEQYF. The chain joins TRBV7-2 to TRBJ2-7; D gene unclear. The CDR3 has 15 amino acids. Germline CDR1 reads SGHTA; CDR2 reads FQGNSA. Trimming took 1 base from V and 0 from J, leaving 10 bases between them.

The rearrangement uses TRBV7-6 and TRBJ2-1, with 7 bases lining up with TRBD1. Germline V gene sequence: CDR1 SGHVS, CDR2 FNYEAQ. Losses at the gene ends were 5 bases for V and 1 base for J; bases not matched to a gene: 8. The CDR3 is made up of 16 amino acids. This CDR3 reads CASSPGQTYSYNEQFF. CDR3 DNA: TGTGCCAGCAGCCCGGGACAGACCTATTCCTACAATGAGCAGTTCTTC.

The V call is TRBV7-2, the J call TRBJ1-2; possible D gene TRBD1, 5 bases. The ends were cut back, 4 bases at V and 5 bases at J, with 17 bases in the middle. CDR1 SGHTA and CDR2 FQGNSA come from the germline V gene. This CDR3 has 15 amino acids. The CDR3 protein is CASSSPGRFRYGYTF. DNA for the CDR3: TGTGCCAGCAGCTCTCCAGGGCGATTTAGGTATGGCTACACCTTC.

The chain couples TRBV19 to TRBJ1-2; 12 bases fit TRBD1. From germline, CDR1 is LNHDA and CDR2 SQIVND (reference sequence). The length of the CDR3 is 17 residues. The V gene end was trimmed by 5 bases and the J gene end by 4 bases; junction bases not matched to a gene: 11. In DNA form, the CDR3 reads TGTGCCAGTAGTCATCCCGGGACAGGGGGCGATCTCTATGGCTACACCTTC. This codes for CASSHPGTGGDLYGYTF.

The chain is built from TRBV7-2 and TRBJ2-3; D perhaps matches TRBD1 (6 bases). V was trimmed by 4 bases and J by 4 bases, leaving 9 bases between them. The CDR3 runs to 13 residues. Germline-derived CDR1 and CDR2 are SGHTA and FQGNSA. In nucleotides, the CDR3 is TGTGCCAGCAGCTCCACAGGGCCAGATACGCAGTATTTT. Encoded protein: CASSSTGPDTQYF.

CDR3 sequence reads: CARSLNRETEAFF. CDR3 in DNA: TGTGCCAGAAGCTTGAACAGGGAGACTGAAGCTTTCTTT. The chain combines TRBV5-3 with TRBJ1-1; perhaps TRBD1 as D (6 bases). TRBV5-3 is known as an ORF, though its function is uncertain. The CDR3 runs 13 residues. Deletions cut 1 base from V and 5 bases from J, with 9 bases between.

CDR3 sequence (DNA): TGCGCCAGCAGCGGGCTAGCGGGAGGTATCAACAATGAGCAGTTCTTC. It translates to CASSGLAGGINNEQFF. The rearrangement uses TRBV5-1 and TRBJ2-1, with 11 bases identical to TRBD2. CDR3 length equals 16 residues. Germline CDR1 SGHRS, CDR2 YFSETQ. V trimming: 4 bases; J trimming: 5 bases; junction bases outside the gene matches: 8.

The DNA for the CDR3 is TGCGCCAGCAGCGTGGCCCCGGACACCTTAAACACTGAAGCTTTCTTT. This sequence encodes CASSVAPDTLNTEAFF. V and J are TRBV5-1 and TRBJ1-1; D is perhaps TRBD1 (5 bases). Trimming left V 4 bases short and J 2 bases short, with 18 bases between. Germline values: CDR1 SGHRS, CDR2 YFSETQ. The CDR3 is 16 amino acids.

CDR3 residues: CSVRRTRKGQFF. The CDR3 DNA is TGCAGCGTAAGGCGGACACGTAAAGGGCAGTTCTTC. This chain links TRBV29-1 with TRBJ2-1, with a tentative D call TRBD1 (5 bases). The CDR3 spans 12 residues. The V end was cut by 6 bases, the J end by 12 bases, with 18 bases between. The V gene's germline CDR1 is SQVTM and CDR2 ANQGSEA.

V usage is TRBV7-9 and J usage is TRBJ2-7; 8 bases are a match to TRBD2. The CDR3 runs 15 residues. Trimming removed 1 base from V and 4 bases from J; junction bases left unmatched: 6. Germline V gene data show CDR1 as SEHNR and CDR2 as FQNEAQ (reference sequence). CDR3 loop: CASSLGGGRGYEQYF. The CDR3 coding sequence is TGTGCCAGCAGCTTAGGCGGGGGGCGCGGGTACGAGCAGTACTTC. Full variable domain (missing parts from reference TRBV7-9 and TRBJ2-7): DTGVSQNPRHKITKRGQNVTFRCDPISEHNRLYWYRQTLGQGPEFLTYFQNEAQLEKSRLLSDRFSAERPKGSFSTLEIQRTEQGDSAMYLCASSLGGGRGYEQYFGPGTRLTVT.

This clone has a count of ten or more. V usage is TRBV7-9 and J usage is TRBJ1-2, with D unclear. Germline lookup yields CDR1 SEHNR and CDR2 FQNEAQ (reference sequence). The length of the CDR3 is 14 residues. V lost 4 bases to trimming and J lost 5 bases, with 14 bases between them. The chain's CDR3 is CASSSTGGRYGYTF. The CDR3 DNA reads as TGTGCCAGCAGCTCGACCGGTGGGAGGTATGGCTACACCTTC.

CDR3 sequence: CASSSISGNSYEQYF. CDR3 bases: TGTGCCAGTAGTAGTATTAGCGGAAACTCCTACGAGCAGTACTTC. The rearrangement joins TRBV19 to TRBJ2-7; the D gene is possibly TRBD2 (6 bases). CDR3 length: 15 amino acids. The ends were cut back, 4 bases at V and 0 bases at J, with 13 bases in the middle. CDR1 and CDR2 (germline): LNHDA, SQIVND (reference sequence).

This chain joins TRBV9 and TRBJ2-3; 11 bases align to TRBD2. There are 16 residues in the CDR3. The germline V gene has CDR1 SGDLS and CDR2 YYNGEE. V was pared by 4 bases and J by 0 bases, with 4 bases of the junction left unmatched. CDR3 DNA: TGTGCCAGCAGCCCCGGACTAGCGGGTAGCACAGATACGCAGTATTTT. Translated, it gives CASSPGLAGSTDTQYF.